This T cell receptor (beta chain) was identified in a study of shared clonotypes between healthy human individuals. On the study more broadly: CD8 memory received one plate per donor, CD8 naive two, CD4 memory three and CD4 naive three.

Study-level results: Sample collection involved blood only; tissue repertoires are likely different.

As to this clone: The antigen is undetermined.

The genomic DNA of each subset was split evenly across several immunoSEQ plates. DNA at around 210 ng, 25,000 to 35,000 T cell genomes, went into sorted-subset replicate PCRs. Method: immunoSEQ multiplex PCR; TCRdb's copy keeps in-frame clones and lacks some. The data hold 550,000 to 600,000 clones, with 95% to 98% observed a single time. CDR1 is SGHAT, CDR2 FQNNGV, per germline. This CDR3 region has 18 residues. V was clipped by 2 bases and J by 4 bases, with 21 bases between them. Only CD45RO-negative cells positively selected for CCR7 counted as naive CD8 cells, so terminally differentiated effector memory CD45RA+ cells were excluded.

The sequence was obtained from a man younger than 40 in good health. Sequencing input: naive CD8+ T cells sorted from blood. The gene calls are TRBV11-2 and TRBJ2-1; tentative D call: TRBD2 (5 bases). For the CDR3, the DNA is TGTGCCAGCAGCTTAAGTGGACGGAGGATTTCCCTTTACAATGAGCAGTTCTTC. Protein: CASSLSGRRISLYNEQFF.